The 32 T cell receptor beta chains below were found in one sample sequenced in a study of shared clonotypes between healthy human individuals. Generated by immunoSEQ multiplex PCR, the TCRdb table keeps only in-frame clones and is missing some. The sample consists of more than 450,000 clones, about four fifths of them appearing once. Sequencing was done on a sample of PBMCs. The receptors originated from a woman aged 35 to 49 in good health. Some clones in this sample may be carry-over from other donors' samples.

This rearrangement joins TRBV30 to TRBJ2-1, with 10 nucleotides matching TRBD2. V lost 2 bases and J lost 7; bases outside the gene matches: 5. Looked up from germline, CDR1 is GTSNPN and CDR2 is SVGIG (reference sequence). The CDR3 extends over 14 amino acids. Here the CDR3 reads CAWSSGRGFNEQFF. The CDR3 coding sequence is TGTGCCTGGAGTAGCGGGAGGGGGTTTAATGAGCAGTTCTTC.

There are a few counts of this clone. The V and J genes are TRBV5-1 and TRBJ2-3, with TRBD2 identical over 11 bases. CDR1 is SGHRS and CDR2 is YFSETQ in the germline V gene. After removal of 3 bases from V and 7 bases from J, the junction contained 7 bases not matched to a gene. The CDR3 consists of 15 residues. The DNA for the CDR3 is TGCGCCAGCAGCTATGGGACTAGCGGAGGGCATACGCAGTATTTT. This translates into CASSYGTSGGHTQYF.

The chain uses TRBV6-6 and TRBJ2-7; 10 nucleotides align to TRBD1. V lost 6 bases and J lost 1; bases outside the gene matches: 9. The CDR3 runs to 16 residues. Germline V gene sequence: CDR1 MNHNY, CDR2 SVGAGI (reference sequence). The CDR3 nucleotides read TGTGCCAGCAGCCGATTCCGGGACAGGGGATCCTACGAGCAGTACTTC. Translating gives CASSRFRDRGSYEQYF.

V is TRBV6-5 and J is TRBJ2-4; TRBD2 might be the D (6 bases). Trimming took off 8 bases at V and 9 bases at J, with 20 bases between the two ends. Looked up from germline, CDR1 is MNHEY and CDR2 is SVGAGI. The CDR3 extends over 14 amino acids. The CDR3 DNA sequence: TGTGCCAGCCAAGGTTCGGCAGCCGGGGGCATTCAGTACTTC. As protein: CASQGSAAGGIQYF.

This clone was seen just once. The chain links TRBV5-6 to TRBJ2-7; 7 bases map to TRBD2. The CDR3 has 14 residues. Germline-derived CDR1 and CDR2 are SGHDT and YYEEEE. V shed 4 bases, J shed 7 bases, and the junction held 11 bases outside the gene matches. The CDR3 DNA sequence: TGTGCCAGCAGCCCCACCCCGCAGGGAGGGGAGCAGTACTTC. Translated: CASSPTPQGGEQYF.

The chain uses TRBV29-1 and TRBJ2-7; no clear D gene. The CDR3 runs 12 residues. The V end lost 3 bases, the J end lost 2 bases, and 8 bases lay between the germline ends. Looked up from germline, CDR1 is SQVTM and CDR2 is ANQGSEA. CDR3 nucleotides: TGCAGCGTTGAGTTACAGACCTACGAGCAGTACTTC. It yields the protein CSVELQTYEQYF.

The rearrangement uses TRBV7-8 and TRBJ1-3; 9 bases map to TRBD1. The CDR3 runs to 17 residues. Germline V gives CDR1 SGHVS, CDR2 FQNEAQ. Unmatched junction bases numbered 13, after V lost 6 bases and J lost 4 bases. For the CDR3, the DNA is TGTGCCAGCAGACCGCGGGCACAGGGGGCGGGAGGAAACACCATATATTTT. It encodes CASRPRAQGAGGNTIYF.

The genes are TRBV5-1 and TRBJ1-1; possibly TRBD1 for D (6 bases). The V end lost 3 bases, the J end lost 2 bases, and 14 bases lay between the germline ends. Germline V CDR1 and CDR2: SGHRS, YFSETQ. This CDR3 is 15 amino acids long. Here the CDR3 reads CASSSGQLINTEAFF. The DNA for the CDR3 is TGCGCCAGCAGCTCCGGACAGCTGATAAACACTGAAGCTTTCTTT.

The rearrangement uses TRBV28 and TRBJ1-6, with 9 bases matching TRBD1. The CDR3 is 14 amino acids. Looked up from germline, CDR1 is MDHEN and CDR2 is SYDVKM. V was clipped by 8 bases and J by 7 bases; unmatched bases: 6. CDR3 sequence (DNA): TGTGCCAGCTGGGGACAGGGCCGAAATTCACCCCTCCACTTT. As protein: CASWGQGRNSPLHF.

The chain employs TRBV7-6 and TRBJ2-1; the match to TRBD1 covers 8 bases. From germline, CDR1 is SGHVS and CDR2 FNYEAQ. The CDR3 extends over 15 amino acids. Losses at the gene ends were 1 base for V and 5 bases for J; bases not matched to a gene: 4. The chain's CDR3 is CASSLDRGANNEQFF. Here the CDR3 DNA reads TGTGCCAGCAGCTTAGACAGGGGGGCAAACAATGAGCAGTTCTTC.

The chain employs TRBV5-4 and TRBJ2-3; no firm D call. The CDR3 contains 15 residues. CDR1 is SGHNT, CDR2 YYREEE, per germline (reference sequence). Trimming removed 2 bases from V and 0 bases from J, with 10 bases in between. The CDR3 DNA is TGTGCCAGCAGCTTCGACGGAACTAGCACAGATACGCAGTATTTT. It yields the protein CASSFDGTSTDTQYF.

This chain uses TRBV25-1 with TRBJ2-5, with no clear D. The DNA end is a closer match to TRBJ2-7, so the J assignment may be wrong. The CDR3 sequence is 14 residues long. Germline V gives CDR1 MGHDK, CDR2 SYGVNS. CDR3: CASSEYKDDYEQYF. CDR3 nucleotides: TGTGCCAGCAGTGAATACAAGGATGACTACGAGCAGTACTTC.

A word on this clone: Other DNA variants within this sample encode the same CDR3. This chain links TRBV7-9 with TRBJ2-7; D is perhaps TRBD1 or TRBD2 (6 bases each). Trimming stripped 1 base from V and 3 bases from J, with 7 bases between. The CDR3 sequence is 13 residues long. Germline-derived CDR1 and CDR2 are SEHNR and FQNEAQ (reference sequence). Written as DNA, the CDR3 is TGTGCCAGCAGCTTAGAGGGGGGCTACGAGCAGTACTTC. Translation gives CASSLEGGYEQYF.

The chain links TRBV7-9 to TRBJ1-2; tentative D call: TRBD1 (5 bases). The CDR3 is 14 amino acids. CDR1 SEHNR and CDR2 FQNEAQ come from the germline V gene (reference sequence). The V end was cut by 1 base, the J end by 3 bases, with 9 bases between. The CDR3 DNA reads TGTGCCAGCAGCTTAGTGGGGCGGCACTATGGCTACACCTTC. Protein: CASSLVGRHYGYTF.

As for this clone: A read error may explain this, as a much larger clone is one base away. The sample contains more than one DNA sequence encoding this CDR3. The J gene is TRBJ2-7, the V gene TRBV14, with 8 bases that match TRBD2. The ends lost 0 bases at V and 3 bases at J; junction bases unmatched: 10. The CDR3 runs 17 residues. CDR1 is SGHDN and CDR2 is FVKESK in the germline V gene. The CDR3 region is CASSQDGGAGAVYEQYF. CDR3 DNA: TGTGCCAGCAGCCAAGATGGAGGAGCGGGAGCGGTCTACGAGCAGTACTTC.

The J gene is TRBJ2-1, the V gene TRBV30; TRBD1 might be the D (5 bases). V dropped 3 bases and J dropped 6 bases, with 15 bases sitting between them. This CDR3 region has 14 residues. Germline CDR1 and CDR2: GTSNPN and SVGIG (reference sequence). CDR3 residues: CAWSRVPDRNEQFF. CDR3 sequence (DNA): TGTGCCTGGAGCAGGGTCCCAGACCGCAATGAGCAGTTCTTC.

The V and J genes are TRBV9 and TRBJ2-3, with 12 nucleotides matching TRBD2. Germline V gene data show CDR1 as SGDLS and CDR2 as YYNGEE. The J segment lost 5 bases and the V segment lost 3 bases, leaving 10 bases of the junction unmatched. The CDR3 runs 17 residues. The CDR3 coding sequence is TGTGCCAGCAGCGCCCGCCCACGACTAGCGGGAGAAGATACGCAGTATTTT. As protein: CASSARPRLAGEDTQYF.

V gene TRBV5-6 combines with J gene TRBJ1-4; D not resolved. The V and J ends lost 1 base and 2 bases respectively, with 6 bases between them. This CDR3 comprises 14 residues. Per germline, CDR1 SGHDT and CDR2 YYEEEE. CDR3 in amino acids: CASSLYGTNEKLFF. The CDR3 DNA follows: TGTGCCAGCAGCTTGTATGGGACTAATGAAAAACTGTTTTTT.

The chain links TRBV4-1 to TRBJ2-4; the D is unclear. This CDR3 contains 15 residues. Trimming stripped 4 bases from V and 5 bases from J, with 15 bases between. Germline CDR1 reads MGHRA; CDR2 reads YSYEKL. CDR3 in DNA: TGCGCCAGCAGCCCCCTGTGGCCTTCGGAAAACATTCAGTACTTC. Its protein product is CASSPLWPSENIQYF.

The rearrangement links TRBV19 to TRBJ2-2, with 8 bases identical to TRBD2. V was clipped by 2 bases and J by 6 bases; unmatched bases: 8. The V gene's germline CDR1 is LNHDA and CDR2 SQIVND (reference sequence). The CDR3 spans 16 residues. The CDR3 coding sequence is TGTGCCAGTAGTATAAGTCCAGCGGGAGTGGCCGGGGAGCTGTTTTTT. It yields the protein CASSISPAGVAGELFF.

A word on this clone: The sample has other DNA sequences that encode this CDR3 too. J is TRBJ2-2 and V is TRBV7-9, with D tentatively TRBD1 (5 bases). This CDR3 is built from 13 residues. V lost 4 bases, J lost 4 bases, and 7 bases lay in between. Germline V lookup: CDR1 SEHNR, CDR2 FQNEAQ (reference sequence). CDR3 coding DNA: TGTGCCAGCAGCTCGCAGGGCACCGGGGAGCTGTTTTTT. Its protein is CASSSQGTGELFF.

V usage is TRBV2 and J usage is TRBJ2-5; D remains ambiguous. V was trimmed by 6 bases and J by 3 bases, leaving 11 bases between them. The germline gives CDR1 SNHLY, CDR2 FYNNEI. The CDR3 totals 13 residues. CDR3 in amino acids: CASSVDTEETQYF. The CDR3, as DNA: TGTGCCAGCAGCGTTGACACCGAAGAGACCCAGTACTTC.

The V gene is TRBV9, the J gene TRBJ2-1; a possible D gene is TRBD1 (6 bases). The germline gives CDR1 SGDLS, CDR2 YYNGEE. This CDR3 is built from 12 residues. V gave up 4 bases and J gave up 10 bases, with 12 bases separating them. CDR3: CASSPRQVEQFF. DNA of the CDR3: TGTGCCAGCAGCCCCCGACAGGTGGAGCAGTTCTTC.

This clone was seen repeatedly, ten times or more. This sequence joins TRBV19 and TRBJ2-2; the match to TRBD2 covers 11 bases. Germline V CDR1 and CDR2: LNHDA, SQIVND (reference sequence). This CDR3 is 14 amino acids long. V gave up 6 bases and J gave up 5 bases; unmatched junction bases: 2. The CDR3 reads CASRLAGGTGELFF. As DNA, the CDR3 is TGTGCCAGTAGGCTAGCGGGAGGAACCGGGGAGCTGTTTTTT.

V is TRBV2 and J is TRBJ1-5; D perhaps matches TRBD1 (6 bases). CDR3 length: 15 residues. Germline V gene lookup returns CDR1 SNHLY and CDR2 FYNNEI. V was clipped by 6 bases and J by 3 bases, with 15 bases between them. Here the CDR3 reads CASSPSRGINQPQHF. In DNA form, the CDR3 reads TGTGCCAGCAGCCCCTCGAGGGGGATCAATCAGCCCCAGCATTTT.

The CDR3 sequence is CASSAYRGSGNTIYF. Written as DNA, the CDR3 is TGTGCCAGCAGCGCATACAGGGGATCTGGAAACACCATATATTTT. The chain employs TRBV27 and TRBJ1-3; 7 bases map to TRBD1. The V gene's germline CDR1 is MNHEY and CDR2 SMNVEV (reference sequence). CDR3 length: 15 residues. Germline trimming cut 6 bases from V and 1 base from J; bases unmatched to any gene: 6.

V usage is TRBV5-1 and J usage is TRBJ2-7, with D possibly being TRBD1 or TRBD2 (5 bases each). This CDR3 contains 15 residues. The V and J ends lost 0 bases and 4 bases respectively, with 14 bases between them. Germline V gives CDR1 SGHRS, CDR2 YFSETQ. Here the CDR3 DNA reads TGCGCCAGCAGCTTGGCGGGGACGCCGATGTACGAGCAGTACTTC. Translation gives CASSLAGTPMYEQYF.

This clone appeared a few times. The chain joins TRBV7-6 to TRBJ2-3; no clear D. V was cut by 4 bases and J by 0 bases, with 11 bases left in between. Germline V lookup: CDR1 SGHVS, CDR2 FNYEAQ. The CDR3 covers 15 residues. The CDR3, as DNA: TGTGCCAGCAGCTCTTTACAGCTTAGCACAGATACGCAGTATTTT. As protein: CASSSLQLSTDTQYF. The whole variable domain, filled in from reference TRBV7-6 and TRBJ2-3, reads GAGVSQSPRYKVTKRGQDVALRCDPISGHVSLYWYRQALGQGPEFLTYFNYEAQQDKSGLPNDRFSAERPEGSISTLTIQRTEQRDSAMYRCASSSLQLSTDTQYFGPGTRLTVL.

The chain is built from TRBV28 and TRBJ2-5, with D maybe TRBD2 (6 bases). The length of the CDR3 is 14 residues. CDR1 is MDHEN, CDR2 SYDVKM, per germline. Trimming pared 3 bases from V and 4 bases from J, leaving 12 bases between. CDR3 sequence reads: CASSFPGVGETQYF. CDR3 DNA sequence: TGTGCCAGCAGTTTCCCGGGAGTGGGAGAGACCCAGTACTTC.

This chain's CDR3 is CASSQRVRRTDTQYF. CDR3 DNA: TGTGCCAGCAGCCAAAGGGTTAGAAGAACAGATACGCAGTATTTT. The chain employs TRBV7-2 and TRBJ2-3; D remains ambiguous. This CDR3 comprises 15 residues. The germline gives CDR1 SGHTA, CDR2 FQGNSA. Trimming cost V 5 bases and J 3 bases, with 15 bases left between them.

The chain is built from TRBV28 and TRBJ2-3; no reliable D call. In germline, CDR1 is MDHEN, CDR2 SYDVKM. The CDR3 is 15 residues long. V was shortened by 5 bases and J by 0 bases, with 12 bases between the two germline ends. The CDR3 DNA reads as TGTGCCAGCAGTCCCCCCTGGGCGAGCACAGATACGCAGTATTTT. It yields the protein CASSPPWASTDTQYF. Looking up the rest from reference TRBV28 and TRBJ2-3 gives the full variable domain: DVKVTQSSRYLVKRTGEKVFLECVQDMDHENMFWYRQDPGLGLRLIYFSYDVKMKEKGDIPEGYSVSREKKERFSLILESASTNQTSMYLCASSPPWASTDTQYFGPGTRLTVL.

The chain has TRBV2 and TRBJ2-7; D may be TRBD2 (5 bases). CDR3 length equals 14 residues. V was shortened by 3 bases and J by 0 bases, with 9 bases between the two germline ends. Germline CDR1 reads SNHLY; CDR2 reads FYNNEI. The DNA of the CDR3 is TGTGCCAGCAGTGAGGCGGGTAGCTCCTACGAGCAGTACTTC. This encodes CASSEAGSSYEQYF.